This T cell receptor (beta chain) was documented in a study of shared clonotypes between healthy human individuals. Study-wide context: Researchers drew samples from two women and a few men aged 18 to 49.

Naive CD8 isolation took CD45RO-negative cells positively selected for CCR7 and excluded terminally differentiated effector memory CD45RA+ cells. Everyone who donated was a Caucasian adult who lived in Nashville, Tennessee. Over several immunoSEQ plates, each subset's genomic DNA was distributed in even portions. The table came from immunoSEQ multiplex PCR; TCRdb's copy has only in-frame clones and leaves some out. The profile covers under 1 million clones, with around 96% appearing a single time and around 0.25% taken by the ten largest. Overall study results and limits: Genetic and exposure-history diversity was limited by the few donors.

On this clone itself: Its antigen is unidentified.

Sequencing used naive CD8+ T cells sorted from blood. The TCR sequence derives from a young man in good health.

In DNA form, the CDR3 reads TGTGCCTGGACACCCCACATTTCGGGAGAGACCCAGTACTTC. This gives the protein CAWTPHISGETQYF. The chain uses TRBV30 and TRBJ2-5, with no clear D. With 4 bases removed from V and 4 bases from J, the gap between germline ends came to 16 bases. The germline V gene has CDR1 GTSNPN and CDR2 SVGIG (reference sequence). This CDR3 comprises 14 residues.